Each of the 17 T cell receptor beta chains below was sequenced from the same sample in a study of blood T cell repertoires in COVID-19. The method was immunoSEQ multiplex PCR; TCRdb's version includes in-frame clones alone and lacks a portion of them. The data show 200,000 to 300,000 clones, approximately 86% seen once. The sequenced sample consisted of peripheral blood. The receptor set was obtained from a human donor in a cohort sampled during active COVID-19.

V and J are TRBV3-1 (or the pseudogene TRBV3-2) and TRBJ1-6, with 9 bases matching TRBD1. The germline V gene has CDR1 LGHDT and CDR2 YNNKEL (reference sequence). The CDR3 length is 13 residues. V lost 6 bases, J lost 11 bases, and 5 bases stayed unmatched. This chain's CDR3 is CASSLDRGTPLHF. CDR3 nucleotides: TGTGCCAGCAGTCTAGACAGGGGGACACCCCTCCACTTT.

The chain couples TRBV18 to TRBJ2-1; tentatively, D is TRBD2 (5 bases). CDR1 is KGHSH, CDR2 LQKENI, per germline. V dropped 5 bases and J dropped 6 bases, with 17 bases sitting between them. The CDR3 spans 15 residues. The CDR3 here is CASSTLPDSSNEQFF. The CDR3 DNA follows: TGTGCCAGCTCAACCCTACCGGACTCCAGCAATGAGCAGTTCTTC.

This clone was counted a few times. The CDR3 nucleotides read TGTGCTAGTGGTTTGGTAACTACGGCAGGGGAGCTGTTTTTT. It translates to CASGLVTTAGELFF. The V gene is TRBV12-5, the J gene TRBJ2-2; D is unclear. V was clipped by 0 bases and J by 8 bases, with 10 bases between them. The germline CDR1 and CDR2 sequences are LGHNT and FRNRAP. The CDR3 length is 14 residues.

The J gene is TRBJ2-2, the V gene TRBV27; weak D call: TRBD2 (7 bases). The CDR3 loop spans 17 amino acids. The V gene's germline CDR1 is MNHEY and CDR2 SMNVEV (reference sequence). V was cut by 0 bases and J by 3 bases, with 14 bases left in between. CDR3 nucleotide sequence: TGTGCCAGCAGTTTATCGGGGGGGGCAGCGGACACCGGGGAGCTGTTTTTT. Translated, it gives CASSLSGGAADTGELFF.

This chain joins TRBV10-2 and TRBJ1-2; D ambiguous. V was trimmed by 2 bases and J by 2 bases, leaving 6 bases between them. CDR1 is WSHSY, CDR2 SAAADI, per germline. This CDR3 spans 13 amino acids. This CDR3 is CASSEGENYGYTF. The CDR3 DNA sequence: TGCGCCAGCAGTGAGGGGGAGAACTATGGCTACACCTTC.

The chain carries TRBV27 and TRBJ1-5, with D uncertain. Germline CDR1 MNHEY, CDR2 SMNVEV (reference sequence). This CDR3 has 13 amino acids. Trimming cost V 6 bases and J 0 bases, with 6 bases left between them. The CDR3 DNA reads TGTGCCAGCAGAACTCATAGCAATCAGCCCCAGCATTTT. Amino acid sequence: CASRTHSNQPQHF.

J is TRBJ2-7 and V is TRBV3-1 (or the pseudogene TRBV3-2); 9 bases agree with TRBD1. Trimming cost V 8 bases and J 5 bases; bases outside gene matches: 4. The CDR3 length is 12 residues. From germline, CDR1 is LGHDT and CDR2 YNNKEL (reference sequence). CDR3 loop: CASGQGRHEQYF. The CDR3 DNA reads TGTGCCAGCGGACAGGGGAGGCACGAGCAGTACTTC.

This clone was counted between two and nine times. The rearrangement joins TRBV4-1 to TRBJ2-7; D possibly corresponds to TRBD1 (5 bases). The germline gives CDR1 MGHRA, CDR2 YSYEKL. The CDR3 has 15 amino acids. V lost 0 bases and J 1 base, leaving 10 bases between the germline ends. DNA for the CDR3: TGCGCCAGCAGCCAAGATTTCAGGGCATCCTACGAGCAGTACTTC. Encoded protein: CASSQDFRASYEQYF.

This rearrangement joins TRBV2 to TRBJ1-5, with D tentatively TRBD1 (6 bases). The ends were cut back, 4 bases at V and 1 base at J, with 14 bases in the middle. CDR1 and CDR2 (germline): SNHLY, FYNNEI. The CDR3 sequence is 16 residues long. CDR3 sequence: CASSGLDRLSNQPQHF. In nucleotides, the CDR3 is TGTGCCAGCAGTGGCCTTGACAGGTTGAGCAATCAGCCCCAGCATTTT. The whole variable domain, remainder taken from reference TRBV2 and TRBJ1-5, is EPEVTQTPSHQVTQMGQEVILRCVPISNHLYFYWYRQILGQKVEFLVSFYNNEISEKSEIFDDQFSVERPDGSNFTLKIRSTKLEDSAMYFCASSGLDRLSNQPQHFGDGTRLSIL.

This sequence joins TRBV28 and TRBJ1-3; D perhaps matches TRBD1 (5 bases). V gave up 1 base and J gave up 0 bases, with 13 bases separating them. CDR1 is MDHEN and CDR2 is SYDVKM in the germline V gene. The CDR3 is 17 amino acids. CDR3 DNA: TGTGCCAGCAGTTTATACTGGTGGCAGGGCTCTGGAAACACCATATATTTT. Its protein product is CASSLYWWQGSGNTIYF. Complete variable domain (other parts from reference TRBV28 and TRBJ1-3): DVKVTQSSRYLVKRTGEKVFLECVQDMDHENMFWYRQDPGLGLRLIYFSYDVKMKEKGDIPEGYSVSREKKERFSLILESASTNQTSMYLCASSLYWWQGSGNTIYFGEGSWLTVV.

This sequence joins TRBV7-3 and TRBJ1-2; D call uncertain. This CDR3 has 15 amino acids. Trimming took 1 base from V and 5 from J, leaving 14 bases between them. Germline V gene data show CDR1 as SGHTA and CDR2 as FQGTGA. CDR3 loop: CASSLIGGLEYGYTF. CDR3 nucleotides: TGTGCCAGCAGCTTAATAGGAGGGCTCGAGTATGGCTACACCTTC.

This clone appeared a single time. The CDR3: CASSLQSSGNTIYF. The CDR3 nucleotides are TGTGCCAGCAGTCTTCAGTCCTCTGGAAACACCATATATTTT. The chain links TRBV7-2 to TRBJ1-3, with no clear D. The CDR3 spans 14 residues. Trimming stripped 6 bases from V and 0 bases from J, with 9 bases between. Germline V gene data show CDR1 as SGHTA and CDR2 as FQGNSA.

This rearrangement joins TRBV6-5 to TRBJ2-3, with a possible D match to TRBD2 (6 bases). The V and J ends lost 6 bases and 6 bases respectively, with 16 bases between them. Germline loops: CDR1 MNHEY, CDR2 SVGAGI. The CDR3 extends over 14 amino acids. The CDR3 loop reads CASRRALAGDTQYF. The CDR3 coding sequence is TGTGCCAGCAGGCGGGCCCTGGCGGGGGATACGCAGTATTTT.

The rearrangement joins TRBV18 to TRBJ1-2; D call uncertain. Per the germline V gene, CDR1 is KGHSH and CDR2 is LQKENI. This CDR3 is 13 amino acids long. V dropped 5 bases and J dropped 2 bases, with 9 bases sitting between them. CDR3 DNA: TGTGCCAGCTCAGAGGTAGAGAACTATGGCTACACCTTC. This codes for CASSEVENYGYTF.

The V call is TRBV5-1, the J call TRBJ2-3; 9 bases match TRBD2. In germline, CDR1 is SGHRS, CDR2 YFSETQ. V dropped 4 bases and J dropped 4; count of bases not matched to a gene: 13. This CDR3 region has 17 residues. CDR3 in amino acids: CASSPEALAGVPDTQYF. The CDR3 nucleotides read TGCGCCAGCAGCCCGGAGGCTTTAGCGGGGGTTCCAGATACGCAGTATTTT.

Only one count was recorded for this clone. The CDR3 sequence: CASSAPPSGAGGYTF. The CDR3 DNA is TGTGCCAGCAGCGCACCACCTAGCGGGGCGGGCGGCTACACCTTC. The chain uses TRBV9 and TRBJ1-2, with D possibly TRBD1 on 5 matching bases. Trimming left V 3 bases short and J 8 bases short, with 20 bases between. The CDR3 length is 15 residues. The germline CDR1 and CDR2 sequences are SGDLS and YYNGEE.

V is TRBV7-3 and J is TRBJ1-6; TRBD1 agrees at 9 bases. This CDR3 has 17 residues. Germline lookup yields CDR1 SGHTA and CDR2 FQGTGA. J gave up 11 bases and V 0 bases, and 11 bases lay outside the gene matches. This CDR3 reads CASSLTAGQGLFTPLHF. The CDR3 region has the DNA TGTGCCAGCAGCTTAACGGCGGGACAGGGCCTTTTTACACCCCTCCACTTT.